Presented here are 13 T cell receptor beta chains from one specimen sequenced in a study of T cell responses to AZD1222 COVID-19 vaccine. Measured with immunoSEQ multiplex PCR; TCRdb has only the in-frame clones, and not every one. The table has approximately 150,000 clones, approximately 89% seen once. The sample consisted of peripheral blood, taken 28 days after the second AZD1222 dose. These receptors were collected from an adult who received the AZD1222 COVID-19 vaccine.

V usage is TRBV9 and J usage is TRBJ2-1; D could derive from TRBD1 or TRBD2 (5 bases each). Germline CDR1 SGDLS, CDR2 YYNGEE. V lost 0 bases, J lost 7 bases, and 20 bases lay in between. This CDR3 contains 17 residues. The CDR3 DNA reads as TGTGCCAGCAGCGTAGCTTTAGCCTCGCAGGGACCTAATGAGCAGTTCTTC. Its protein product is CASSVALASQGPNEQFF.

The table lists this clone with a few counts. The chain carries TRBV6-4 and TRBJ1-2; TRBD1 matches at 8 bases. From germline, CDR1 is MRHNA and CDR2 SNTAGT. The CDR3 is 15 residues long. The ends lost 6 bases at V and 4 bases at J; junction bases unmatched: 10. CDR3 loop: CASSQRTGSSYGYTF. The CDR3 DNA sequence: TGTGCCAGCAGCCAAAGGACAGGGAGCAGCTATGGCTACACCTTC.

This clone showed up just a few times. This rearrangement joins TRBV6-5 to TRBJ1-6; TRBD1 matches 8 bases. V shed 8 bases and J 10 bases; nucleotides not matched to a gene: 7. This CDR3 spans 13 amino acids. Germline CDR1 is MNHEY and CDR2 is SVGAGI. CDR3 loop: CASADRVGSPLHF. The CDR3, as DNA: TGTGCCAGCGCGGACAGGGTGGGATCACCCCTCCACTTT.

This sequence joins TRBV9 and TRBJ2-5; 13 nucleotides agree with TRBD2. The CDR3 sequence is 18 residues long. Germline trimming cut 1 base from V and 2 bases from J; bases unmatched to any gene: 8. Germline V CDR1 and CDR2: SGDLS, YYNGEE. In DNA, the CDR3 is TGTGCCAGCAGCGTACTCGGACTAGCGGGAGAAGGGCAAGAGACCCAGTACTTC. Residues: CASSVLGLAGEGQETQYF.

This chain connects TRBV5-1 to TRBJ1-4, with D maybe TRBD1 (6 bases). V was trimmed by 4 bases and J by 7 bases, leaving 17 bases between them. The CDR3 contains 15 residues. The germline V gene encodes CDR1 SGHRS and CDR2 YFSETQ. The DNA for the CDR3 is TGCGCCAGCAGCCCCGGGACCCTAGGGGGTGAAAAACTGTTTTTT. Its protein is CASSPGTLGGEKLFF.

The chain joins TRBV3-1 (or the pseudogene TRBV3-2) to TRBJ2-1; a weak D match, TRBD1 (6 bases). The germline V gene encodes CDR1 LGHDT and CDR2 YNNKEL (reference sequence). This CDR3 comprises 19 residues. With 1 base removed from V and 4 bases from J, the gap between germline ends came to 23 bases. The CDR3 here is CASSQGIRTGRVNYNEQFF. In nucleotides, the CDR3 is TGTGCCAGCAGCCAAGGTATCCGCACAGGGAGAGTTAATTACAATGAGCAGTTCTTC.

The V gene is TRBV27, the J gene TRBJ1-1; maybe TRBD1 (5 bases). Germline CDR1 MNHEY, CDR2 SMNVEV (reference sequence). V gave up 5 bases and J gave up 4 bases, with 14 bases separating them. The CDR3 is 14 residues long. The CDR3: CASSPGEKGTEAFF. CDR3 DNA sequence: TGTGCCAGCAGTCCGGGGGAAAAAGGCACTGAAGCTTTCTTT.

The rearrangement joins TRBV4-2 to TRBJ1-2, with D maybe TRBD1 (6 bases). CDR3 size: 15 residues. The V and J ends lost 1 base and 7 bases respectively, with 16 bases between them. From germline, CDR1 is LGHNA and CDR2 YNFKEQ. The DNA of the CDR3 is TGTGCCAGCAGCCAAGGAACAGGGAAAATACCTGGCTACACCTTC. It yields the protein CASSQGTGKIPGYTF.

The chain uses TRBV11-2 and TRBJ1-4; unclear D gene. CDR1 and CDR2 (germline): SGHAT, FQNNGV. V was clipped by 5 bases and J by 10 bases, with 14 bases between them. This CDR3 is 13 amino acids long. CDR3 region: CASSPSRDGKLFF. DNA of the CDR3: TGTGCCAGCAGCCCAAGCCGAGATGGAAAACTGTTTTTT.

At least ten counts were recorded for this clone. The V call is TRBV4-2, the J call TRBJ1-1; weak D call: TRBD1 (5 bases). Trimming took 0 bases from V and 1 from J, leaving 9 bases between them. CDR3 length: 15 residues. The germline V gene has CDR1 LGHNA and CDR2 YNFKEQ. CDR3 amino acids: CASSQDGTGNTEAFF. The CDR3 region has the DNA TGTGCCAGCAGCCAAGATGGGACCGGGAACACTGAAGCTTTCTTT.

The V and J genes are TRBV7-3 and TRBJ1-2, with TRBD1 matching over 9 bases. The germline V gene encodes CDR1 SGHTA and CDR2 FQGTGA. This CDR3 contains 13 residues. J was trimmed by 8 bases and V by 4 bases; bases with no gene match: 5. CDR3 nucleotides: TGTGCCAGCAGCTCGGGACAGGGAGGAGGCTACACCTTC. Amino acid sequence: CASSSGQGGGYTF.

The chain combines TRBV24-1 with TRBJ2-2; no reliable D call. The CDR3 is 15 residues long. The ends were cut back, 3 bases at V and 1 base at J, with 8 bases in the middle. CDR1 KGHDR and CDR2 SFDVKD come from the germline V gene. The CDR3, as DNA: TGTGCCACCAGTGATGCCCCAGGGAACACCGGGGAGCTGTTTTTT. This translates into CATSDAPGNTGELFF.

This rearrangement joins TRBV2 to TRBJ1-6; the D is unclear. Trimming removed 1 base at V and 7 bases at J, with 8 bases between. Germline CDR1 is SNHLY and CDR2 is FYNNEI. This CDR3 has 14 residues. CDR3 DNA: TGTGCCAGCAGTGAAGGAAACGGCAATTCACCCCTCCACTTT. Amino acids: CASSEGNGNSPLHF.